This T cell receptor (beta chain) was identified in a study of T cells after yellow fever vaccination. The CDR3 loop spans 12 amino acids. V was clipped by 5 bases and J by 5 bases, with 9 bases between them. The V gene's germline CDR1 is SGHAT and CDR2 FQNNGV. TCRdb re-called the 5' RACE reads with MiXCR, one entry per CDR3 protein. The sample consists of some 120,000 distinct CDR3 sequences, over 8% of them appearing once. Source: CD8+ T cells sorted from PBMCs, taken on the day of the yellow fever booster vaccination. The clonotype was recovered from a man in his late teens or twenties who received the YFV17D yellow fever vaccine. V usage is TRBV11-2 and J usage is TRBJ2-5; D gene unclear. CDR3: CASSPDVETQYF. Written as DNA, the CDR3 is TGTGCCAGCAGCCCTGACGTCGAGACCCAGTACTTC.